The rows below give T cell receptor beta chains drawn from one sample of a study of cytomegalovirus exposure and HLA in healthy donors. The method was immunoSEQ multiplex PCR; TCRdb's version includes in-frame clones alone and lacks a portion of them. The table has 80,000 to 130,000 clones, roughly 80% seen once; the top ten hold roughly 15%. Sequencing input: PBMCs. The receptors here all came from a male donor in good health and CMV-seropositive. The CDR3 runs from the conserved cysteine through the conserved F or W.

v_call,cdr3_aa
TRBV7-6,CASSLIGQGAIYEQYF
TRBV5-4,CASSLGGSGVTYEQYF
TRBV5-1,CASSLGQGLDEQYF
TRBV5-4,CASSLVVGLASHEQFF
TRBV4-1,CASSPLLPLGANIVGGKNIQYF
TRBV7-9,CASSLGDRNEKLFF
TRBV18,CASSPAVEAGVGGQYF
TRBV19,CASSISGPGGYTF
TRBV4-3,CASSQVAGDYEQYF
TRBV7-2,CASSFDFSISYEQYF
TRBV6-1,CASTPSTAVIGYTF
TRBV4-1,CASSHTGGTYYEQYF
TRBV11-2,CASSPWTAMNTEAFF
TRBV10-3,CAISGGDGYTF
TRBV28,CASSTRAARNDQPQHF
TRBV5-4,CASSLGRGVNTEAFF
TRBV10-3,CAIQTLGTEAFF